This T cell receptor beta chain appears in the sequencing data of a study of response to subunit inactivated influenza vaccine. Germline lookup yields CDR1 DFQATT and CDR2 SNEGSKA (reference sequence). Trimming took off 1 base at V and 1 base at J, with 11 bases between the two ends. The CDR3 extends over 15 amino acids. Study results and limitations: Each seasonal influenza vaccination recruits few new T cells, the authors suggested.

As for this clonotype: Its antigen is still unknown.

TCRdb called the RT-PCR reads again in MiXCR, with one record for every CDR3 protein. The repertoire holds under 850,000 distinct CDR3 sequences, with approximately 17% as singletons. The material was PBMCs from blood, obtained around 5 days after vaccination. This TCR came from a man aged 50-60 years who received an inactivated influenza vaccine. The rearrangement uses TRBV20-1 and TRBJ1-5; possible D gene TRBD1, 5 bases. The CDR3 nucleotides read TGCAGTGCTAGAGGGGTCTGGGGCAGCAATCAGCCCCAGCATTTT. Amino acids: CSARGVWGSNQPQHF.